The 13 T cell receptor beta chains listed next were all sequenced from one sample in a study of T-cell memory formation after mild COVID-19. TCRdb used MiXCR to reprocess the 5' RACE reads, holding one entry per CDR3 protein. The table lists 140,000 to 150,000 distinct CDR3 sequences, 20% to 25% of them singletons, with around 22% in the top ten. The sequenced sample was PBMCs or a T cell subset sorted from them (not recorded which). All receptors derive from an adult woman who had mild COVID-19 (a few samples of this study predate the infection). Cell type and time point are not known.

This clonotype appeared many times. The chain employs TRBV7-8 and TRBJ2-3; 8 bases line up with TRBD2. Per germline, CDR1 SGHVS and CDR2 FQNEAQ. J gave up 4 bases and V 5 bases, and 11 bases lay outside the gene matches. There are 16 residues in the CDR3. CDR3 loop: CASSRTGTRYADTQYF. CDR3 nucleotides: TGTGCCAGCAGCCGCACCGGGACTAGGTACGCAGATACGCAGTATTTT.

This clonotype was observed a few times. This sequence joins TRBV25-1 and TRBJ2-7, with TRBD2 identical over 8 bases. The V and J ends lost 4 bases and 5 bases, in that order; junction bases with no gene match: 13. The CDR3 runs to 16 residues. Germline V lookup: CDR1 MGHDK, CDR2 SYGVNS. The chain's CDR3 is CASSVLAGLQADEQYF. CDR3 bases: TGTGCCAGCAGTGTTCTAGCGGGCCTCCAGGCGGACGAGCAGTACTTC.

J is TRBJ2-1 and V is TRBV20-1; D is ambiguous. Per germline, CDR1 DFQATT and CDR2 SNEGSKA (reference sequence). V was clipped by 1 base and J by 8 bases, with 3 bases between them. This CDR3 is 10 amino acids long. The chain's CDR3 is CSARGDEQFF. DNA of the CDR3: TGCAGTGCTAGAGGGGATGAGCAGTTCTTC.

This clonotype has at least ten counts. This sequence joins TRBV18 and TRBJ2-7; 7 nucleotides line up with TRBD2. CDR3 length: 13 residues. The germline gives CDR1 KGHSH, CDR2 LQKENI. V lost 6 bases, J lost 1 base, and 3 bases stayed unmatched. CDR3 residues: CASSMGGSYEQYF. The CDR3 region has the DNA TGTGCCAGCTCGATGGGGGGGTCCTACGAGCAGTACTTC.

V is TRBV13 and J is TRBJ1-2; possible D gene TRBD1, 5 bases. In germline, CDR1 is PRHDT, CDR2 FYEKMQ (reference sequence). The ends were cut back, 8 bases at V and 0 bases at J, with 10 bases in the middle. The CDR3 is made up of 13 amino acids. The CDR3 loop is CASSRGANYGYTF. The CDR3 DNA is TGTGCCAGCTCCCGGGGGGCTAACTATGGCTACACCTTC.

This clonotype was seen a few times. The rearrangement uses TRBV7-9 and TRBJ1-1, with 7 bases identical to TRBD1. Looked up from germline, CDR1 is SEHNR and CDR2 is FQNEAQ (reference sequence). This CDR3 is 13 amino acids long. V shed 4 bases and J 4 bases; nucleotides not matched to a gene: 3. DNA of the CDR3: TGTGCCAGCAGCTCCACAGGGGCCACTGAAGCTTTCTTT. It encodes CASSSTGATEAFF.

The chain recombines TRBV12-3 or TRBV12-4 with TRBJ1-2; no reliable D call. The CDR3 has 12 amino acids. Trimming shortened V by 4 bases and J by 4 bases, and 7 bases separated the two germline ends. In DNA, the CDR3 is TGTGCCAGCAGTTCCGGGCCCTATGGCTACACCTTC. This encodes CASSSGPYGYTF.

The rearrangement uses TRBV6-6 and TRBJ1-3; TRBD1 matches at 7 bases. J gave up 3 bases and V 6 bases, and 17 bases lay outside the gene matches. Looked up from germline, CDR1 is MNHNY and CDR2 is SVGAGI (reference sequence). CDR3 length: 18 residues. The CDR3 loop reads CASRLSTSGGIYGNTIYF. CDR3 bases: TGTGCCAGCAGACTATCTACATCAGGGGGAATCTATGGAAACACCATATATTTT.

This clonotype was detected only a few times. The gene calls are TRBV7-2 and TRBJ2-5; the D call may be TRBD1 or TRBD2 (5 bases each). The V gene's germline CDR1 is SGHTA and CDR2 FQGNSA. The V gene lost 8 bases and the J gene lost 5 bases, with 24 bases spanning the gap. This CDR3 region has 16 residues. DNA of the CDR3: TGTGCCAGCCAGCAGGGAGCGGTCCTCGGCCTGGAGACCCAGTACTTC. Amino acids: CASQQGAVLGLETQYF.

This chain connects TRBV5-6 to TRBJ2-1, with TRBD1 matching over 7 bases. Trimming took 1 base from V and 6 from J; bases not matched to a gene: 13. Germline V gene data show CDR1 as SGHDT and CDR2 as YYEEEE. This CDR3 contains 17 residues. CDR3 nucleotide sequence: TGTGCCAGCAGCTTGCTACGATGGGACAGTTTTATCAATGAGCAGTTCTTC. This gives the protein CASSLLRWDSFINEQFF.

This chain joins TRBV5-6 and TRBJ2-1, with 8 bases matching TRBD2. J lost 5 bases, V lost 0 bases, and 7 bases had no gene match. This CDR3 comprises 16 residues. Germline lookup yields CDR1 SGHDT and CDR2 YYEEEE. The CDR3 loop is CASSLGASGGNNEQFF. The CDR3 bases are TGTGCCAGCAGCTTGGGTGCGAGCGGGGGAAACAATGAGCAGTTCTTC.

The rearrangement links TRBV7-6 to TRBJ2-7, with D maybe TRBD1 (6 bases). The CDR3 extends over 15 amino acids. Trimming took off 5 bases at V and 0 bases at J, with 14 bases between the two ends. Per germline, CDR1 SGHVS and CDR2 FNYEAQ. CDR3 amino acids: CASSLRQASSYEQYF. The CDR3 coding sequence is TGTGCCAGCAGCCTGAGACAGGCTAGCTCCTACGAGCAGTACTTC. The full variable domain, its missing parts supplied by reference TRBV7-6 and TRBJ2-7, is GAGVSQSPRYKVTKRGQDVALRCDPISGHVSLYWYRQALGQGPEFLTYFNYEAQQDKSGLPNDRFSAERPEGSISTLTIQRTEQRDSAMYRCASSLRQASSYEQYFGPGTRLTVT.

The chain joins TRBV6-1 to TRBJ2-1; 10 bases fit TRBD2. With 6 bases clipped from V and 3 bases from J, the junction kept 5 bases outside the gene matches. CDR3 length equals 15 residues. The V gene's germline CDR1 is MNHNS and CDR2 SASEGT. The CDR3 coding sequence is TGTGCCAGCAGCGGACTAGCGGAGGGCTACAATGAGCAGTTCTTC. The encoded protein is CASSGLAEGYNEQFF.